These 20 T cell receptor beta chains share one sample of origin, sequenced in a study of blood T cell repertoires in COVID-19. Clones were sequenced by immunoSEQ multiplex PCR, and TCRdb holds only the in-frame ones, with some missing. The profile shows roughly 200,000 clones, nearly 90% of them singletons. The sample was PBMCs or T cells enriched from blood (not recorded which). These receptors were collected from a woman in her thirties or forties with acute COVID-19.

V gene TRBV14 combines with J gene TRBJ2-7; D perhaps matches TRBD1 (5 bases). From germline, CDR1 is SGHDN and CDR2 FVKESK. The V end lost 1 base, the J end lost 2 bases, and 9 bases lay between the germline ends. The CDR3 is 14 amino acids. CDR3 residues: CASSQVRAPYEQYF. The CDR3 coding sequence is TGTGCCAGCAGCCAAGTCAGGGCCCCCTACGAGCAGTACTTC.

The chain joins TRBV5-1 to TRBJ2-7; a possible D gene is TRBD2 (5 bases). V lost 0 bases, J lost 0 bases, and 13 bases lay in between. The CDR3 length is 16 residues. Germline values: CDR1 SGHRS, CDR2 YFSETQ. For the CDR3, the DNA is TGCGCCAGCAGCTTGGTTCCGGGGATGACCTCCTACGAGCAGTACTTC. Its translation is CASSLVPGMTSYEQYF.

V usage is TRBV18 and J usage is TRBJ1-1, with no clear D. This CDR3 spans 15 amino acids. From germline, CDR1 is KGHSH and CDR2 LQKENI. Trimming cost V 1 base and J 0 bases, with 9 bases left between them. Here the CDR3 DNA reads TGTGCCAGCTCACCACGCCGGGATATGAACACTGAAGCTTTCTTT. Its translation: CASSPRRDMNTEAFF.

This rearrangement joins TRBV2 to TRBJ1-2, with TRBD1 identical over 9 bases. Trimming cost V 5 bases and J 5 bases; bases outside gene matches: 9. Germline assignment: CDR1 SNHLY and CDR2 FYNNEI. The CDR3 covers 15 residues. DNA of the CDR3: TGTGCCAGCAGTCCGGGAGAGACAGGGGGATATGGCTACACCTTC. It codes for CASSPGETGGYGYTF.

The gene calls are TRBV14 and TRBJ2-2; TRBD2 matches at 8 bases. The CDR3 runs to 15 residues. V gave up 1 base and J gave up 5 bases; unmatched junction bases: 3. Looked up from germline, CDR1 is SGHDN and CDR2 is FVKESK. The DNA of the CDR3 is TGTGCCAGCAGCCAAGTGAGCGGGAGAACCGGGGAGCTGTTTTTT. Translated, it gives CASSQVSGRTGELFF.

This CDR3 reads CASSDTFTWNTEAFF. CDR3 in DNA: TGTGCCAGCAGTGATACTTTCACGTGGAACACTGAAGCTTTCTTT. The V and J genes are TRBV6-1 and TRBJ1-1, with no clear D. The V end lost 3 bases, the J end lost 1 base, and 12 bases lay between the germline ends. This CDR3 spans 15 amino acids. Germline V gives CDR1 MNHNS, CDR2 SASEGT.

The rearrangement links TRBV19 to TRBJ2-3; perhaps TRBD1 as D (6 bases). The germline V and J ends were trimmed by 3 bases and 0 bases, with 13 bases remaining between them. From germline, CDR1 is LNHDA and CDR2 SQIVND (reference sequence). This CDR3 has 16 amino acids. The CDR3 nucleotides are TGTGCCAGTAGTATTTTGGGGGCGCAGAGCACAGATACGCAGTATTTT. This sequence encodes CASSILGAQSTDTQYF. The full variable domain, with the rest looked up from reference TRBV19 and TRBJ2-3, is DGGITQSPKYLFRKEGQNVTLSCEQNLNHDAMYWYRQDPGQGLRLIYYSQIVNDFQKGDIAEGYSVSREKKESFPLTVTSAQKNPTAFYLCASSILGAQSTDTQYFGPGTRLTVL.

In this sample, this clone turned up many times. The V call is TRBV2, the J call TRBJ2-1, with 12 positions matching TRBD2. The germline V gene encodes CDR1 SNHLY and CDR2 FYNNEI. The CDR3 spans 14 residues. J gave up 5 bases and V 11 bases, and 7 bases lay outside the gene matches. This chain's CDR3 is CAGGLAGLDNEQFF. The CDR3 DNA follows: TGTGCCGGCGGACTAGCGGGATTAGACAATGAGCAGTTCTTC.

The genes are TRBV5-1 and TRBJ2-2; TRBD2 matches at 11 bases. V dropped 0 bases and J dropped 4; count of bases not matched to a gene: 5. The CDR3 length is 17 residues. Per germline, CDR1 SGHRS and CDR2 YFSETQ. In DNA, the CDR3 is TGCGCCAGCAGCTTGGGGGGACTAGCGGACCCCACCGGGGAGCTGTTTTTT. It encodes CASSLGGLADPTGELFF.

The chain has TRBV5-4 and TRBJ1-6; 7 nucleotides line up with TRBD1. The length of the CDR3 is 15 residues. J was trimmed by 4 bases and V by 4 bases; bases with no gene match: 5. Germline V gene data show CDR1 as SGHNT and CDR2 as YYREEE (reference sequence). CDR3 bases: TGTGCCAGCAGCCACAGGACAGGTTATAATTCACCCCTCCACTTT. Residues: CASSHRTGYNSPLHF. Full variable domain (missing parts from reference TRBV5-4 and TRBJ1-6): ETGVTQSPTHLIKTRGQQVTLRCSSQSGHNTVSWYQQALGQGPQFIFQYYREEENGRGNFPPRFSGLQFPNYSSELNVNALELDDSALYLCASSHRTGYNSPLHFGNGTRLTVT.

V usage is TRBV29-1 and J usage is TRBJ1-2, with TRBD1 matching 9 bases. Germline V gives CDR1 SQVTM, CDR2 ANQGSEA. V trimming: 5 bases; J trimming: 4 bases; junction bases outside the gene matches: 5. The CDR3 is made up of 13 amino acids. CDR3 residues: CSVTTGGSYGYTF. For the CDR3, the DNA is TGCAGCGTTACTACAGGGGGCAGCTATGGCTACACCTTC.

The chain recombines TRBV18 with TRBJ2-7; 8 bases fit TRBD2. Unmatched junction bases numbered 7, after V lost 3 bases and J lost 3 bases. This CDR3 has 15 amino acids. Germline assignment: CDR1 KGHSH and CDR2 LQKENI. The CDR3 nucleotides are TGTGCCAGCTCACCCCCCGGGACTAGGGGCTACGAGCAGTACTTC. Translated, it gives CASSPPGTRGYEQYF.

This clone was detected only a few times. J is TRBJ1-2 and V is TRBV20-1; D is unresolved. The CDR3 has 11 amino acids. Germline assignment: CDR1 DFQATT and CDR2 SNEGSKA (reference sequence). V lost 3 bases, J lost 7 bases, and 9 bases lay in between. CDR3 coding DNA: TGCAGTGCTAGTACTGGTAGTGGCTACACCTTC. Translated: CSASTGSGYTF.

The gene calls are TRBV27 and TRBJ2-7, with 10 bases identical to TRBD2. Germline V gives CDR1 MNHEY, CDR2 SMNVEV (reference sequence). V lost 6 bases, J lost 2 bases, and 13 bases stayed unmatched. This CDR3 has 17 amino acids. CDR3 in DNA: TGTGCCAGCAGCCCTACCCGGAGTAGCGGGGGGACCTACGAGCAGTACTTC. Its protein is CASSPTRSSGGTYEQYF.

The chain combines TRBV7-2 with TRBJ2-7; 10 positions match TRBD1. This CDR3 has 17 residues. After removal of 5 bases from V and 4 bases from J, the junction contained 14 bases not matched to a gene. Germline V CDR1 and CDR2: SGHTA, FQGNSA. CDR3 sequence (DNA): TGTGCCAGCAGCCGTTCGCCGGGACAGGGGCAATATTACGAGCAGTACTTC. Translating it yields CASSRSPGQGQYYEQYF.

V gene TRBV3-1 (or the pseudogene TRBV3-2) combines with J gene TRBJ1-1; a weak D match, TRBD1 (6 bases). The length of the CDR3 is 15 residues. CDR1 and CDR2 (germline): LGHDT, YNNKEL (reference sequence). Trimming pared 4 bases from V and 8 bases from J, leaving 20 bases between. The CDR3 DNA reads TGTGCCAGCAGCCCCCAATCGACAGGCCCAATCGAAGCTTTCTTT. Protein sequence: CASSPQSTGPIEAFF.

This rearrangement joins TRBV19 to TRBJ2-1, with 9 bases matching TRBD2. The CDR3 is 14 residues long. The V gene end was trimmed by 4 bases and the J gene end by 7 bases; junction bases not matched to a gene: 5. Germline assignment: CDR1 LNHDA and CDR2 SQIVND (reference sequence). CDR3 region: CASSSGTSRNEQFF. CDR3 sequence (DNA): TGTGCCAGTAGTAGCGGGACTAGCCGGAATGAGCAGTTCTTC.

The count of this clone is one. The V gene is TRBV21-1, the J gene TRBJ1-6; TRBD1 is taken as the D call from the table, unchecked against the DNA. TRBV21-1 is labeled a pseudogene. This CDR3 is built from 16 residues. The CDR3 protein is CASSKWEGQGDSPLHF. CDR3 sequence (DNA): TGTGCCAGCAGCAAATGGGAGGGACAGGGTGATTCACCCCTCCACTTT.

This chain joins TRBV6-5 and TRBJ2-1; 8 bases are a match to TRBD1. Per the germline V gene, CDR1 is MNHEY and CDR2 is SVGAGI. J was trimmed by 9 bases and V by 5 bases; bases with no gene match: 12. CDR3 size: 15 residues. CDR3 loop: CASSPPPRGLVEQFF. The CDR3, as DNA: TGTGCCAGCAGTCCCCCTCCCAGGGGGCTCGTTGAGCAGTTCTTC.

The gene calls are TRBV5-4 and TRBJ2-2, with TRBD2 matching over 14 bases. The trim removed 3 bases at V and 5 bases at J, leaving 3 bases unmatched. CDR1 is SGHNT, CDR2 YYREEE, per germline (reference sequence). This CDR3 comprises 16 residues. Written as DNA, the CDR3 is TGTGCCAGCAGCTCCGGGACTAGCGGGAGTACCGGGGAGCTGTTTTTT. It encodes CASSSGTSGSTGELFF.